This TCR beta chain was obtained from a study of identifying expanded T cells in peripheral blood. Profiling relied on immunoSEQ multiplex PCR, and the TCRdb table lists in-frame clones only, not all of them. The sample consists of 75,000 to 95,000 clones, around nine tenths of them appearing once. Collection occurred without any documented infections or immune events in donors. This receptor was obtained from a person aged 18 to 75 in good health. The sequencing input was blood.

The CDR3 spells CASSWGASNEQFF. The CDR3 coding sequence is TGCGCCAGCAGTTGGGGGGCCAGCAATGAGCAGTTCTTC. The gene calls are TRBV5-1 and TRBJ2-1, with D perhaps given as TRBD1 or TRBD2 (6 bases each). Trimming took off 5 bases at V and 6 bases at J, with 12 bases between the two ends. The germline gives CDR1 SGHRS, CDR2 YFSETQ. The CDR3 is made up of 13 amino acids.